This is a list of T cell receptor beta chains from one sample in a study of cytomegalovirus exposure and HLA in healthy donors. Generated by immunoSEQ multiplex PCR, the TCRdb table keeps only in-frame clones and is missing some. Of roughly 230,000 clones listed, roughly 87% are singletons. Source material: PBMCs. These receptors originate from a woman under 40 in good health and CMV-seronegative. Each CDR3 is given with its conserved first and last residue. The order of the fields is J gene, D gene, V gene, clone size, CDR3 protein, CDR3 DNA. The D gene is left open where the match is weak. Some rows have no size entry. The others give once, few or many, or a class for an expanded clone.

>TRBJ2-1|TRBD2|TRBV4-1|-
CASSQDRTSGRAVNNEQFF
TGCGCCAGCAGCCAAGATAGGACTAGCGGGAGGGCCGTTAACAATGAGCAGTTCTTC
>TRBJ2-1|-|TRBV20-1|-
CSARHSNEQFF
TGCAGTGCACGGCACAGTAATGAGCAGTTCTTC
>TRBJ2-7|TRBD1|TRBV28|-
CASSSPAGQATYEQYF
TGTGCCAGCAGTTCACCCGCGGGACAGGCTACCTACGAGCAGTACTTC
>TRBJ2-7|TRBD2|TRBV5-1|-
CASSLASGSSYEQYF
TGCGCCAGCAGCTTGGCCAGCGGGAGCTCCTACGAGCAGTACTTC
>TRBJ2-7|-|TRBV19|once
CASSRGVSYEQYF
TGTGCCAGTAGCCGCGGGGTATCCTACGAGCAGTACTTC
>TRBJ2-7|TRBD1|TRBV28|-
CASSFDRAHSYEQYF
TGTGCCAGCAGTTTCGACAGGGCCCACTCCTACGAGCAGTACTTC
>TRBJ1-5|-|TRBV5-1|-
CASSPGPISNQPQHF
TGCGCCAGCAGCCCGGGACCGATTAGCAATCAGCCCCAGCATTTT
>TRBJ2-7|-|TRBV5-1|-
CASSAQGRHTLHEQYF
TGCGCCAGCTCCGCCCAAGGACGTCACACCCTCCACGAGCAGTACTTC
>TRBJ1-1|-|TRBV7-2|-
CASSLNRAPETEAFF
TGTGCCAGCAGCTTAAACAGGGCGCCCGAAACTGAAGCTTTCTTT
>TRBJ2-5|TRBD1|TRBV7-9|-
CASSQTGGVGETQYF
TGTGCCAGCAGCCAAACAGGGGGCGTAGGAGAGACCCAGTACTTC
>TRBJ2-1|-|TRBV27|-
CASGGTSYNEQFF
TGTGCCAGCGGAGGGACTTCGTACAATGAGCAGTTCTTC
>TRBJ2-3|-|TRBV20-1|-
CSASLADTQYF
TGCAGTGCTTCCTTGGCAGATACGCAGTATTTT
>TRBJ2-3|-|TRBV7-2|-
CASSAEFTDTQYF
TGTGCCAGCAGCGCCGAATTCACAGATACGCAGTATTTT
>TRBJ1-5|-|TRBV7-2|-
CASSLDRNQPQHF
TGTGCCAGCAGCTTAGACAGGAATCAGCCCCAGCATTTT
>TRBJ2-7|TRBD2|TRBV9|-
CASSAGTTLREQYF
TGTGCCAGCAGCGCCGGGACTACACTTCGGGAGCAGTACTTC
>TRBJ2-5|-|TRBV28|-
CASSGSGRNQETQYF
TGTGCCAGCAGTGGGTCTGGACGAAACCAAGAGACCCAGTACTTC
>TRBJ2-5|TRBD2|TRBV9|-
CASSVGLAGGHQETQYF
TGTGCCAGCAGCGTAGGGCTAGCGGGAGGCCACCAAGAGACCCAGTACTTC
>TRBJ2-3|TRBD2|TRBV7-3|-
CASSLMGTSGRGADTQYF
TGTGCCAGCAGCTTAATGGGGACTAGCGGGAGAGGGGCAGATACGCAGTATTTT
>TRBJ2-2|TRBD2|TRBV5-4|-
CASSLGPPGRASGSGGELFF
TGTGCCAGCAGCTTGGGACCCCCAGGGCGGGCTAGCGGGAGCGGCGGGGAGCTGTTTTTT
>TRBJ2-7|-|TRBV7-2|-
CASRTPDGDEQYF
TGTGCCAGCCGAACCCCAGACGGGGACGAGCAGTACTTC
>TRBJ2-7|-|TRBV5-1|-
CASSLSGADEQYF
TGCGCCAGCAGCTTGTCCGGGGCTGACGAGCAGTACTTC
>TRBJ2-2|-|TRBV4-1|-
CASSLLLVNTGELFF
TGCGCCAGCAGCCTTTTACTCGTAAACACCGGGGAGCTGTTTTTT
>TRBJ2-5|-|TRBV7-6|-
CASSLGDWGQETQYF
TGTGCCAGCAGCCTAGGGGATTGGGGACAAGAGACCCAGTACTTC
>TRBJ2-3|-|TRBV27|-
CASSPHLSTDTQYF
TGTGCCAGCAGCCCTCACCTCAGCACAGATACGCAGTATTTT
>TRBJ1-5|-|TRBV4-3|-
CASSQDEGSNQPQHF
TGCGCCAGCAGCCAAGATGAGGGGAGCAATCAGCCCCAGCATTTT
>TRBJ2-2|-|TRBV21-1|few
CASSPLQGVDTGELFF
TGTGCCAGCAGCCCCTTACAGGGAGTCGACACCGGGGAGCTGTTTTTT
>TRBJ2-6|-|TRBV11-3|-
CASSRGDRFLSGANVLTF
TGTGCCAGCAGCCGGGGGGACAGGTTTCTCTCTGGGGCCAACGTCCTGACTTTC
>TRBJ2-7|-|TRBV7-2|-
CASSLGPGLYEQYF
TGTGCCAGCAGCTTAGGACCAGGGTTATACGAGCAGTACTTC
>TRBJ2-2|-|TRBV6-1|-
CASGETGNYAGELFF
TGTGCCAGCGGAGAGACGGGCAATTACGCCGGGGAGCTGTTTTTT
>TRBJ1-5|-|TRBV7-2|-
CASSLGYSNQPQHF
TGTGCCAGCAGTCTCGGTTATAGCAATCAGCCCCAGCATTTT
>TRBJ2-1|-|TRBV6-4|-
CASSDSPHNEQFF
TGTGCCAGCAGTGACTCCCCCCACAATGAGCAGTTCTTC
>TRBJ2-1|TRBD2|TRBV5-1|-
CASSLDPGLAGSYNEQFF
TGCGCCAGCAGCTTGGACCCCGGACTAGCGGGATCCTACAATGAGCAGTTCTTC
>TRBJ2-3|-|TRBV30|-
CAWGALRGSTDTQYF
TGTGCCTGGGGGGCCCTTCGCGGGAGCACAGATACGCAGTATTTT
>TRBJ2-1|-|TRBV25-1|few
CASSEEPGPAETYNEQFF
TGTGCCAGCAGTGAAGAACCCGGTCCCGCAGAGACCTACAATGAGCAGTTCTTC
>TRBJ2-7|TRBD2|TRBV28|-
CASRLAGLSYEQYF
TGTGCCAGCAGACTAGCGGGGCTTTCCTACGAGCAGTACTTC
>TRBJ1-4|TRBD1|TRBV5-4|-
CASSLDRGQEKLFF
TGTGCCAGCAGCTTAGACAGGGGTCAGGAAAAACTGTTTTTT
>TRBJ2-3|TRBD2|TRBV5-1|-
CASSLDLAGAADTQYF
TGCGCCAGCAGCTTGGATCTAGCGGGAGCTGCAGATACGCAGTATTTT
>TRBJ2-2|TRBD1|TRBV6-1|-
CASSEAGGVGELFF
TGTGCCAGCAGTGAGGCAGGGGGTGTCGGGGAGCTGTTTTTT
>TRBJ1-5|-|TRBV5-6|once
CASSLQGGNNQPQHF
TGTGCCAGCAGCTTGCAAGGAGGGAACAATCAGCCCCAGCATTTT
>TRBJ2-7|-|TRBV11-1|-
CASSLVAQGIYEQYF
TGTGCCAGCAGCTTAGTGGCTCAGGGTATCTACGAGCAGTACTTC
>TRBJ2-2|-|TRBV27|-
CASSPPTREKLFF
TGTGCCAGCAGTCCCCCGACCAGGGAAAAGCTGTTTTTT
>TRBJ2-1|TRBD2|TRBV9|-
CASSVASGRGGEQFF
TGTGCCAGCAGCGTCGCTAGCGGGAGGGGTGGTGAGCAGTTCTTC
>TRBJ2-5|TRBD1|TRBV7-7|-
CASSLPDRSVGTGTQYF
TGTGCCAGCAGCCTCCCGGACAGGTCTGTAGGAACGGGGACCCAGTACTTC
>TRBJ2-2|-|TRBV7-3|few
CASSLGANTGELFF
TGTGCCAGCAGCTTAGGGGCGAACACCGGGGAGCTGTTTTTT
>TRBJ1-2|TRBD1|TRBV28|-
CASSSGQDYGYTF
TGTGCCAGCAGCTCTGGACAGGACTATGGCTACACCTTC
>TRBJ2-6|TRBD1|TRBV27|-
CASSLEQGGLSGANVLTF
TGTGCCAGCAGTTTAGAACAGGGGGGACTCTCTGGGGCCAACGTCCTGACTTTC
>TRBJ1-5|-|TRBV12-2|once
CASRSATGAKNQPQHF
TGTGCAAGTCGCTCCGCGACAGGGGCCAAAAATCAGCCCCAGCATTTT
>TRBJ1-1|-|TRBV13|-
CASSSRGGTEAFF
TGTGCCAGCAGCTCCAGGGGTGGCACTGAAGCTTTCTTT
>TRBJ2-1|-|TRBV28|-
CASSLGVLQFF
TGTGCCAGCAGTTTGGGGGTATTACAGTTCTTC
>TRBJ1-4|-|TRBV7-3|-
CASSLTGGPHTTNEKLFF
TGTGCCAGCAGCTTAACGGGGGGCCCTCACACAACTAATGAAAAACTGTTTTTT
>TRBJ1-5|TRBD1|TRBV7-2|-
CASRGRHDRANQPQHF
TGTGCCAGCAGAGGTCGTCACGACAGGGCTAATCAGCCCCAGCATTTT
>TRBJ1-2|TRBD1|TRBV11-3|once
CASSFFPDRDRHTGGYTF
TGTGCCAGCAGCTTTTTCCCCGACCGGGACAGGCACACGGGCGGCTACACCTTC
>TRBJ1-2|-|TRBV14|-
CASSQGTGNYGYTF
TGTGCCAGCAGCCAAGGCACAGGGAACTATGGCTACACCTTC
>TRBJ2-6|-|TRBV4-1|-
CASSQAGQGVSNVLTF
TGCGCCAGCAGCCAAGCTGGGCAGGGTGTCTCCAACGTCCTGACTTTC